Presented here are 31 T cell receptor beta chains from one specimen sequenced in a study of T cell responses to AZD1222 COVID-19 vaccine. Sequenced by immunoSEQ multiplex PCR; TCRdb stores in-frame clones only, minus some. Of 150,000 to 200,000 clones in the sample, around nine tenths were seen once. The source was peripheral blood, collected on day 0 of AZD1222 vaccination. All receptors come from an adult in good health.

The V call is TRBV3-1 (or the pseudogene TRBV3-2), the J call TRBJ1-4, with D perhaps TRBD1 (5 bases). The CDR3 covers 14 residues. CDR1 LGHDT and CDR2 YNNKEL come from the germline V gene (reference sequence). V lost 4 bases and J lost 7, with 13 bases in between. This CDR3 reads CASSPGGLGEKLFF. CDR3 nucleotides: TGTGCCAGCAGCCCCGGGGGTCTTGGTGAAAAACTGTTTTTT.

V gene TRBV6-5 combines with J gene TRBJ1-3, with 8 nucleotides matching TRBD1. The V segment lost 2 bases and the J segment 3 bases; nucleotides outside the gene matches: 6. CDR3 length equals 16 residues. Germline lookup yields CDR1 MNHEY and CDR2 SVGAGI. For the CDR3, the DNA is TGTGCCAGCAGTTACCTAGGACAGGGCCATGGAAACACCATATATTTT. Its protein is CASSYLGQGHGNTIYF.

The rearrangement joins TRBV25-1 to TRBJ1-4; D gene ambiguous. The germline V gene has CDR1 MGHDK and CDR2 SYGVNS. This CDR3 has 13 amino acids. Trimming took 6 bases from V and 3 from J, leaving 8 bases between them. The CDR3 DNA reads as TGTGCCAGCAGGCGGGGATCTAATGAAAAACTGTTTTTT. Translating it yields CASRRGSNEKLFF. The variable domain in full, with the rest retrieved from reference TRBV25-1 and TRBJ1-4, is EADIYQTPRYLVIGTGKKITLECSQTMGHDKMYWYQQDPGMELHLIHYSYGVNSTEKGDLSSESTVSRIRTEHFPLTLESARPSHTSQYLCASRRGSNEKLFFGSGTQLSVL.

Only one count was recorded for this clone. The chain couples TRBV4-1 to TRBJ1-2; D is possibly TRBD1 (5 bases). V shed 3 bases and J shed 4 bases, with 15 bases lying between them. The CDR3 totals 15 residues. Germline V lookup: CDR1 MGHRA, CDR2 YSYEKL. CDR3 in amino acids: CASSQSLGDFYGYTF. CDR3 bases: TGCGCCAGCAGCCAGTCCTTAGGGGACTTCTATGGCTACACCTTC.

The V gene is TRBV5-6, the J gene TRBJ2-5, with 12 positions matching TRBD2. CDR1 is SGHDT and CDR2 is YYEEEE in the germline V gene. This CDR3 is built from 17 residues. V lost 4 bases to trimming and J lost 0 bases; unmatched junction nucleotides: 7. CDR3 sequence: CASSQTTSGGYQETQYF. CDR3 nucleotides: TGTGCCAGCAGCCAAACGACTAGCGGGGGATACCAAGAGACCCAGTACTTC.

In DNA form, the CDR3 reads TGTGCCAGTAGTATTTGGACAGGGGGGAATAATTCACCCCTCCACTTT. Amino acids: CASSIWTGGNNSPLHF. The chain has TRBV19 and TRBJ1-6; TRBD1 matches 10 bases. Germline V lookup: CDR1 LNHDA, CDR2 SQIVND (reference sequence). With 3 bases clipped from V and 5 bases from J, the junction kept 4 bases outside the gene matches. The CDR3 runs to 16 residues.

The chain combines TRBV7-3 with TRBJ1-1; TRBD1 is a possible D gene (5 bases). CDR3 length: 13 amino acids. The germline gives CDR1 SGHTA, CDR2 FQGTGA. The V end was cut by 4 bases, the J end by 2 bases, with 8 bases between. The CDR3 bases are TGTGCCAGCAGCTACGACAGAAACACTGAAGCTTTCTTT. Its protein product is CASSYDRNTEAFF.

This chain uses TRBV5-1 with TRBJ2-1; TRBD2 matches at 10 bases. Germline V gene data show CDR1 as SGHRS and CDR2 as YFSETQ. The V gene end was trimmed by 4 bases and the J gene end by 5 bases; junction bases not matched to a gene: 15. The CDR3 runs to 18 residues. Here the CDR3 DNA reads TGCGCCAGCAGCCCCTCATACCCCCTAGCGGGGGTTCACAATGAGCAGTTCTTC. Encoded protein: CASSPSYPLAGVHNEQFF.

The rearrangement uses TRBV10-3 and TRBJ2-3; D ambiguous. This CDR3 is 15 amino acids long. From germline, CDR1 is ENHRY and CDR2 SYGVKD. V lost 7 bases to trimming and J lost 1 base, with 15 bases between them. Here the CDR3 reads CAIMSSLGRTDTQYF. The CDR3 DNA is TGTGCCATCATGTCATCGCTAGGCCGCACAGATACGCAGTATTTT.

The V call is TRBV19, the J call TRBJ1-5, with TRBD1 matching over 12 bases. Germline V gene data show CDR1 as LNHDA and CDR2 as SQIVND (reference sequence). The junction had 3 bases not matched to a gene; V was cut back by 2 bases and J by 7 bases. The CDR3 length is 15 residues. The CDR3 DNA follows: TGTGCCAGTAGTATACGGGGACAGGGGGCCCAGCCCCAGCATTTT. Translation: CASSIRGQGAQPQHF.

V is TRBV18 and J is TRBJ1-2, with D hard to call. Trimming removed 3 bases from V and 7 bases from J, with 15 bases in between. There are 14 residues in the CDR3. The germline V gene has CDR1 KGHSH and CDR2 LQKENI. CDR3 sequence: CASSPPGRLSGYTF. The CDR3 DNA reads as TGTGCCAGCTCACCCCCCGGGAGATTATCTGGCTACACCTTC.

A word on this clone: Other DNA sequences in this sample translate to the same CDR3. The chain uses TRBV2 and TRBJ2-5; 12 bases fit TRBD1. V gave up 5 bases and J gave up 4 bases; unmatched junction bases: 2. The germline gives CDR1 SNHLY, CDR2 FYNNEI. The CDR3 has 14 amino acids. CDR3 in amino acids: CASSRDRGRETQYF. The CDR3 DNA reads as TGTGCCAGCAGTCGGGACAGGGGGCGAGAGACCCAGTACTTC.

This chain joins TRBV4-2 and TRBJ1-5; 7 bases align to TRBD1. Germline CDR1 is LGHNA and CDR2 is YNFKEQ. V trimming: 4 bases; J trimming: 4 bases; junction bases outside the gene matches: 10. This CDR3 has 16 amino acids. CDR3 sequence (DNA): TGTGCCAGCAGCCCGAACCTCGGGACAGCAAATCAGCCCCAGCATTTT. It yields the protein CASSPNLGTANQPQHF.

V gene TRBV5-8 combines with J gene TRBJ2-1; TRBD2 aligns across 11 bases. The V gene's germline CDR1 is SGHTS and CDR2 YDEGEE. V shed 6 bases and J 8 bases; nucleotides not matched to a gene: 10. The CDR3 is 15 amino acids. The CDR3 here is CASTKRPSGGHEQFF. The CDR3 region has the DNA TGTGCCAGCACCAAGAGGCCTAGCGGGGGGCATGAGCAGTTCTTC.

The chain carries TRBV4-3 and TRBJ2-1, with a possible D match to TRBD2 (7 bases). The V gene lost 4 bases and the J gene lost 9 bases, with 16 bases spanning the gap. Germline CDR1 LGHNA, CDR2 YSLEER. This CDR3 region has 14 residues. CDR3 sequence reads: CASSPIQGGGEQFF. The CDR3 coding sequence is TGCGCCAGCAGCCCGATACAGGGCGGGGGTGAGCAGTTCTTC.

V and J are TRBV2 and TRBJ1-6, with a weak D call TRBD1 (6 bases). CDR3 length equals 15 residues. The ends were cut back, 3 bases at V and 9 bases at J, with 15 bases in the middle. In germline, CDR1 is SNHLY, CDR2 FYNNEI. This chain's CDR3 is CASSDGQGMGSPLHF. The CDR3 DNA is TGTGCCAGCAGTGACGGTCAGGGGATGGGTTCACCCCTCCACTTT.

V gene TRBV7-2 combines with J gene TRBJ1-4, with no clear D. V was shortened by 3 bases and J by 8 bases, with 4 bases between the two germline ends. The CDR3 is 11 amino acids. Germline V gene sequence: CDR1 SGHTA, CDR2 FQGNSA. DNA of the CDR3: TGTGCCAGCAGCTTTACGGAAAAACTGTTTTTT. It encodes CASSFTEKLFF.

The chain combines TRBV3-1 (or the pseudogene TRBV3-2) with TRBJ2-1, with 9 bases lining up with TRBD1. In germline, CDR1 is LGHDT, CDR2 YNNKEL (reference sequence). With 4 bases clipped from V and 12 bases from J, the junction kept 4 bases outside the gene matches. The CDR3 loop spans 12 amino acids. DNA of the CDR3: TGTGCCAGCAGCCCAACAGGGGGCGTGCAGTTCTTC. It yields the protein CASSPTGGVQFF.

In this sample, this clone turned up a few times. The chain uses TRBV6-2 or TRBV6-3 and TRBJ2-7, with 7 bases matching TRBD2. With 2 bases clipped from V and 0 bases from J, the junction kept 10 bases outside the gene matches. Germline V CDR1 and CDR2: MNHEY, SVGEGT. The CDR3 consists of 17 residues. The DNA of the CDR3 is TGTGCCAGCAGTTACCCTAGACTAGCCAAATTCTCCTACGAGCAGTACTTC. Translation gives CASSYPRLAKFSYEQYF.

The V gene is TRBV27, the J gene TRBJ1-1, with a weak D call TRBD1 (5 bases). The CDR3 is 15 residues long. V was shortened by 5 bases and J by 4 bases, with 17 bases between the two germline ends. Germline V gene lookup returns CDR1 MNHEY and CDR2 SMNVEV (reference sequence). Written as DNA, the CDR3 is TGTGCCAGCAGTCCCGCAGGGACCCCGGGCACTGAAGCTTTCTTT. Translation gives CASSPAGTPGTEAFF.

The V gene is TRBV5-1, the J gene TRBJ1-2; D perhaps matches TRBD1 (6 bases). Germline loops: CDR1 SGHRS, CDR2 YFSETQ. There are 14 residues in the CDR3. The ends were cut back, 3 bases at V and 7 bases at J, with 16 bases in the middle. The CDR3 protein is CASSSPSGERGYTF. In nucleotides, the CDR3 is TGCGCCAGCAGCTCCCCCTCAGGGGAGCGTGGCTACACCTTC.

This clone was counted a few times. Here the CDR3 DNA reads TGTGCCAGCTCACCACTCGCGGGGGGGCCCACCACCGGGGAGCTGTTTTTT. Translating gives CASSPLAGGPTTGELFF. J is TRBJ2-2 and V is TRBV18; 9 positions match TRBD2. The germline V gene encodes CDR1 KGHSH and CDR2 LQKENI. CDR3 size: 17 residues. V lost 1 base to trimming and J lost 4 bases; unmatched junction nucleotides: 7.

V gene TRBV12-5 combines with J gene TRBJ1-1; 11 bases fit TRBD1. The J segment lost 6 bases and the V segment lost 7 bases, leaving 4 bases of the junction unmatched. The CDR3 runs to 13 residues. From germline, CDR1 is LGHNT and CDR2 FRNRAP. As DNA, the CDR3 is TGTGCTAGTGCCCTGGGACAGGGGGCTGAAGCTTTCTTT. It yields the protein CASALGQGAEAFF.

This clone was counted between two and nine times. J is TRBJ2-3 and V is TRBV9, with D maybe TRBD2 (5 bases). The V and J ends lost 0 bases and 1 base respectively, with 12 bases between them. The CDR3 spans 16 residues. Germline V gives CDR1 SGDLS, CDR2 YYNGEE. CDR3 sequence reads: CASSVDVSAGTDTQYF. CDR3 DNA: TGTGCCAGCAGCGTAGATGTTAGCGCCGGCACAGATACGCAGTATTTT.

The rearrangement links TRBV4-3 to TRBJ1-5, with unresolved D. The V end was cut by 0 bases, the J end by 1 base, with 7 bases between. Per the germline V gene, CDR1 is LGHNA and CDR2 is YSLEER. The CDR3 is 15 residues long. This CDR3 reads CASSQDRYSNQPQHF. CDR3 bases: TGCGCCAGCAGCCAAGACAGGTACAGCAATCAGCCCCAGCATTTT.

There are a few counts of this clone. V and J are TRBV7-2 and TRBJ1-3, with D maybe TRBD1 (5 bases). The germline CDR1 and CDR2 sequences are SGHTA and FQGNSA. The CDR3 is 17 residues long. V lost 3 bases and J 1 base, leaving 16 bases between the germline ends. DNA for the CDR3: TGTGCCAGCAGCTTTTCCCCTATGGGGGGTTCTGGAAACACCATATATTTT. Translated: CASSFSPMGGSGNTIYF.

The chain uses TRBV19 and TRBJ2-7; D is unresolved. The length of the CDR3 is 12 residues. V was trimmed by 4 bases and J by 6 bases, leaving 10 bases between them. Germline V lookup: CDR1 LNHDA, CDR2 SQIVND (reference sequence). The CDR3, as DNA: TGTGCCAGTAGTAACCGGATCGGCGAGCAGTACTTC. This gives the protein CASSNRIGEQYF.

The chain carries TRBV5-1 and TRBJ1-1; possible D gene TRBD1, 6 bases. Germline V CDR1 and CDR2: SGHRS, YFSETQ. The CDR3 length is 15 residues. The V gene lost 1 base and the J gene lost 1 base, with 11 bases spanning the gap. The CDR3 is CASSLSQGRNTEAFF. CDR3 coding DNA: TGCGCCAGCAGCTTGTCCCAGGGGAGGAACACTGAAGCTTTCTTT.

The rearrangement joins TRBV7-2 to TRBJ1-1, with 9 nucleotides matching TRBD1. J lost 3 bases, V lost 5 bases, and 7 bases had no gene match. The V gene's germline CDR1 is SGHTA and CDR2 FQGNSA. The CDR3 sequence is 15 residues long. The chain's CDR3 is CASSQTGGADTEAFF. The CDR3 DNA reads TGTGCCAGCAGCCAAACAGGGGGCGCGGACACTGAAGCTTTCTTT.

This chain links TRBV24-1 with TRBJ1-2; D is possibly TRBD1 (5 bases). V gave up 7 bases and J gave up 8 bases, with 13 bases separating them. The CDR3 totals 12 residues. Germline-derived CDR1 and CDR2 are KGHDR and SFDVKD. Here the CDR3 DNA reads TGTGCCACCAGGGGGGGGTGCGGAGGCTACACCTTC. Translated: CATRGGCGGYTF.

This clone was counted a single time. This rearrangement joins TRBV19 to TRBJ2-2; a possible D gene is TRBD1 (6 bases). Per the germline V gene, CDR1 is LNHDA and CDR2 is SQIVND (reference sequence). The V end lost 3 bases, the J end lost 0 bases, and 8 bases lay between the germline ends. The CDR3 has 15 residues. CDR3 protein: CASSMTGTNTGELFF. CDR3 coding DNA: TGTGCCAGTAGTATGACAGGAACGAACACCGGGGAGCTGTTTTTT.